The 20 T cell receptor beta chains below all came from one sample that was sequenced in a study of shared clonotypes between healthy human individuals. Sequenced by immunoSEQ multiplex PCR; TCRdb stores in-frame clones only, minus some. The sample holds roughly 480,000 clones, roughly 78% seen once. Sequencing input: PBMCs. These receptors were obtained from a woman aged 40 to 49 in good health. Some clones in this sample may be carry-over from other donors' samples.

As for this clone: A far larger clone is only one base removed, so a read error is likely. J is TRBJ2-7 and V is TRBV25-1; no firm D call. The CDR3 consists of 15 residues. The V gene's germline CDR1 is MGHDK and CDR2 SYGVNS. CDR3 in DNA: TGTGCCGGCAGTGGCCCCCTGGAGAACTCCTACGAGCAGTACTTC. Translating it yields CAGSGPLENSYEQYF.

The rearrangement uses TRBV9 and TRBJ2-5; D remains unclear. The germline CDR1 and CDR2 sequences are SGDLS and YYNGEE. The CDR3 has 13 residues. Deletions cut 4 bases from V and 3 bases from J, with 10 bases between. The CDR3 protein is CASSPHGEETQYF. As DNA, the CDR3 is TGTGCCAGCAGCCCCCACGGAGAAGAGACCCAGTACTTC.

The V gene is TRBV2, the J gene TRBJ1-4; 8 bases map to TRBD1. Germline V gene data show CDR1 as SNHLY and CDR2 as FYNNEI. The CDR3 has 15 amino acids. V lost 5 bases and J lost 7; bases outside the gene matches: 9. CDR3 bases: TGTGCCAGCAGTCTACGGACAGGGTATTTTGAAAAACTGTTTTTT. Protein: CASSLRTGYFEKLFF.

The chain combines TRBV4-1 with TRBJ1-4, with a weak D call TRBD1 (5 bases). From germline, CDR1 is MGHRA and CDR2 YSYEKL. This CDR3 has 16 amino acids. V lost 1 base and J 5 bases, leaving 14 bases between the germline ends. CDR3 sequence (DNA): TGCGCCAGCAGCCAAGTCCCTCAGGGCCGGAATGAAAAACTGTTTTTT. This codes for CASSQVPQGRNEKLFF.

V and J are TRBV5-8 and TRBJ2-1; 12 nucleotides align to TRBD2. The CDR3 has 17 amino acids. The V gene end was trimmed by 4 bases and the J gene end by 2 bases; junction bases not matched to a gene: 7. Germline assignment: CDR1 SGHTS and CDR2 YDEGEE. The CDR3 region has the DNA TGTGCCAGCAGCCTCGGACTAGCGGGACCCACCTACAATGAGCAGTTCTTC. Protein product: CASSLGLAGPTYNEQFF.

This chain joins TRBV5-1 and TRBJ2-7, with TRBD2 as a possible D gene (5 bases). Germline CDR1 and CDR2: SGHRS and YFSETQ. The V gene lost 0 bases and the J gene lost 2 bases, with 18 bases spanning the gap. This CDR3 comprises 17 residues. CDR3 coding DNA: TGCGCCAGCAGCTTGGCCCCCCAGCGGACGGAGGCCTACGAGCAGTACTTC. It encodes CASSLAPQRTEAYEQYF.

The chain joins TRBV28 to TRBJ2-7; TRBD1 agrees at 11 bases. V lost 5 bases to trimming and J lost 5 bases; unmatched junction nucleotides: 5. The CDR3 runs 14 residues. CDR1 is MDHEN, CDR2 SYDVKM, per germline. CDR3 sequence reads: CASSPQDRGHEQYF. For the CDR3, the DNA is TGTGCCAGCAGTCCTCAGGACAGGGGGCACGAGCAGTACTTC.

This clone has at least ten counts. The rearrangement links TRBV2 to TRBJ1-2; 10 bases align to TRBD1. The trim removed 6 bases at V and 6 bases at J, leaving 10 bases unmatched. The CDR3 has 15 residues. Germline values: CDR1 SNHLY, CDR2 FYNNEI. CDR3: CASRRDRGSADGYTF. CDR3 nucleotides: TGTGCCAGCAGGCGGGACAGGGGCTCAGCTGATGGCTACACCTTC.

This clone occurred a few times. CDR3 region: CASSMGRATEAFF. The CDR3 nucleotides read TGTGCCAGTAGTATGGGCAGGGCAACTGAAGCTTTCTTT. This chain links TRBV19 with TRBJ1-1; D perhaps matches TRBD1 (5 bases). V was trimmed by 3 bases and J by 5 bases, leaving 10 bases between them. In germline, CDR1 is LNHDA, CDR2 SQIVND (reference sequence). The CDR3 has 13 amino acids.

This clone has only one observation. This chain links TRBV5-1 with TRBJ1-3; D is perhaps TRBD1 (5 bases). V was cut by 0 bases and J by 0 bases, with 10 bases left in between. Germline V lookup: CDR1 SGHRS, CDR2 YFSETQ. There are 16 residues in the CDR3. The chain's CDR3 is CASSLVGPLSGNTIYF. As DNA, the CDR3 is TGCGCCAGCAGCTTGGTGGGACCCCTCTCTGGAAACACCATATATTTT.

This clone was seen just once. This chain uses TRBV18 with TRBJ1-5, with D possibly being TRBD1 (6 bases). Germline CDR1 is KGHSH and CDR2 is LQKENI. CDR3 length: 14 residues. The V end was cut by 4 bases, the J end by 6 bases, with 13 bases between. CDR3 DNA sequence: TGTGCCAGCTCACTGAACAGGGCGTCTCAGCCCCAGCATTTT. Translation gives CASSLNRASQPQHF.

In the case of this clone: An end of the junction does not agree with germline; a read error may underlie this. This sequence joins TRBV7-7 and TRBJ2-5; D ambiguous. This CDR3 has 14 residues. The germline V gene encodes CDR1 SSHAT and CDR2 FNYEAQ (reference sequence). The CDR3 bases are TGTGCTAGCAGCCTACCTTTTCCTCCCGAGACCCAGTACTTC. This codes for CASSLPFPPETQYF.

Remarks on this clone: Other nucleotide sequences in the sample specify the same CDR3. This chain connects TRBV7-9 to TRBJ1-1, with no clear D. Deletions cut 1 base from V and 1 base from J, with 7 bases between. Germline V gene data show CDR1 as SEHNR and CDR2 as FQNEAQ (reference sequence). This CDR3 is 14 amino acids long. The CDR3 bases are TGTGCCAGCAGCTTAGTGGGTGGGAACACTGAAGCTTTCTTT. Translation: CASSLVGGNTEAFF.

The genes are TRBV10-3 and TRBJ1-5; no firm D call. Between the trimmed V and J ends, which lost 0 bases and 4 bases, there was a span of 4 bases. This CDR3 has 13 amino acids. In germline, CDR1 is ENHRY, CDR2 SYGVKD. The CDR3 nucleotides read TGTGCCATCAGTGAGTCCGAGAATCAGCCCCAGCATTTT. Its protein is CAISESENQPQHF.

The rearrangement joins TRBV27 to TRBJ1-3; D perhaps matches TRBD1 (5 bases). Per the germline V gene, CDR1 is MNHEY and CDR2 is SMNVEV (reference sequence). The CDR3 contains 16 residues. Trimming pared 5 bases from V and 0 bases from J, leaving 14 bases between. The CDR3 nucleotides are TGTGCCAGCAGTCCAGGGACTTTCAGCTCTGGAAACACCATATATTTT. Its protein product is CASSPGTFSSGNTIYF.

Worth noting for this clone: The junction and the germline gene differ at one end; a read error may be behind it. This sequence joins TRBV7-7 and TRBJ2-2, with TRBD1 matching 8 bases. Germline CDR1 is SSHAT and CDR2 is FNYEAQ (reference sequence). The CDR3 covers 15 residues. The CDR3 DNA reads TGTGCTAGCAGCTTGCAGGGGGCCGACACCGGGGAGCTGTTTTTT. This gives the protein CASSLQGADTGELFF.

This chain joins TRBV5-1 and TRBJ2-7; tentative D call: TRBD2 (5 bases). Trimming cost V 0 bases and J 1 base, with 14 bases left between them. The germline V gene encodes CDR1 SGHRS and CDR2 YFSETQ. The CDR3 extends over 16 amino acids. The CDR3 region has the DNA TGCGCCAGCAGCTTGGCTACGGGGATGGGGTCCTACGAGCAGTACTTC. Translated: CASSLATGMGSYEQYF.

CDR3 sequence (DNA): TGTGCCAGCAGTTTTGTGCCCAACACCGGGGAGCTGTTTTTT. This gives the protein CASSFVPNTGELFF. The chain employs TRBV27 and TRBJ2-2; D call uncertain. The CDR3 spans 14 residues. V was trimmed by 3 bases and J by 2 bases, leaving 7 bases between them. Germline V gene data show CDR1 as MNHEY and CDR2 as SMNVEV (reference sequence).

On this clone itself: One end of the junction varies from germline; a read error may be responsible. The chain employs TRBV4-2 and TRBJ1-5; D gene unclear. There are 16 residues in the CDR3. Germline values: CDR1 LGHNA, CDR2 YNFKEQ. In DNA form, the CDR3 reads TGTGCCAACAGCCAAGACCGGGTTAATAGCAATCAGCCCCAGCATTTT. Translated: CANSQDRVNSNQPQHF.

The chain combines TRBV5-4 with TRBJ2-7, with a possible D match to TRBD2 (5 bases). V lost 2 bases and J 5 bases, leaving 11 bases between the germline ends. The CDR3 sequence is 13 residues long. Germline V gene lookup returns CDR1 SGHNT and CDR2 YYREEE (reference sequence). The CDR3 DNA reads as TGTGCCAGCAGCTTCGGGGTAGACGACGAGCAGTACTTC. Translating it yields CASSFGVDDEQYF.